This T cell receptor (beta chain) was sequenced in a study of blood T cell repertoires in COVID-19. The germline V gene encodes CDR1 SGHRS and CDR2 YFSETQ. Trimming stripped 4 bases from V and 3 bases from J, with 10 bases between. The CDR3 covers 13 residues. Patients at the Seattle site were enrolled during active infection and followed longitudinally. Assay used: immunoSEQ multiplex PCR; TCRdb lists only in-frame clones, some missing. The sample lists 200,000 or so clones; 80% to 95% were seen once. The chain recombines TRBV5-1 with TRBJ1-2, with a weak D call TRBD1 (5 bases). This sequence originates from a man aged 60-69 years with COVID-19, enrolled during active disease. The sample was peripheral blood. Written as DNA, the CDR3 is TGCGCCAGCAGCCGACAGTTAGACTATGGCTACACCTTC. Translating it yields CASSRQLDYGYTF.